These 5 T cell receptor beta chains were all obtained from the same sample, sequenced in a study of blood T cell repertoires in COVID-19. The table came from immunoSEQ multiplex PCR; TCRdb's copy has only in-frame clones and leaves some out. The sample consists of roughly 250,000 clones, just under 90% of them appearing once. What was sequenced was peripheral blood. These receptors were obtained from a woman in her thirties or forties with acute or convalescent COVID-19.

The genes are TRBV5-5 and TRBJ1-1, with a tentative D call TRBD1 (5 bases). V lost 2 bases and J 1 base, leaving 9 bases between the germline ends. Germline V gene lookup returns CDR1 SGHKS and CDR2 YYEKEE (reference sequence). This CDR3 contains 14 residues. In nucleotides, the CDR3 is TGTGCCAGCAGCTTAGGGGCCCGGAACACTGAAGCTTTCTTT. Its translation: CASSLGARNTEAFF. The full variable domain, completed using reference TRBV5-5 and TRBJ1-1, is DAGVTQSPTHLIKTRGQQVTLRCSPISGHKSVSWYQQVLGQGPQFIFQYYEKEERGRGNFPDRFSARQFPNYSSELNVNALLLGDSALYLCASSLGARNTEAFFGQGTRLTVV.

In this sample, this clone turned up a few times. The chain recombines TRBV12-3 or TRBV12-4 with TRBJ1-2, with D possibly TRBD1 on 5 matching bases. V lost 3 bases and J 7 bases, leaving 12 bases between the germline ends. This CDR3 spans 13 amino acids. The CDR3 DNA reads TGTGCCAGCAGTTTTTTCATAGGGGTTGGCTACACCTTC. Its protein product is CASSFFIGVGYTF.

J is TRBJ1-6 and V is TRBV5-1; D is ambiguous. Germline V lookup: CDR1 SGHRS, CDR2 YFSETQ. The CDR3 covers 15 residues. V was pared by 3 bases and J by 6 bases, with 13 bases between. The CDR3 DNA follows: TGCGCCAGCAGCTCCTCACAGAAATCTAATTCACCCCTCCACTTT. Its protein is CASSSSQKSNSPLHF.

This clone was counted only a few times. The rearrangement uses TRBV10-2 and TRBJ1-2; TRBD1 might be the D (6 bases). Trimming cost V 7 bases and J 4 bases, with 19 bases left between them. From germline, CDR1 is WSHSY and CDR2 SAAADI. The CDR3 has 15 amino acids. The CDR3 here is CASMAGDGAGYGYTF. CDR3 bases: TGCGCCAGCATGGCAGGGGACGGGGCTGGCTATGGCTACACCTTC.

J is TRBJ1-2 and V is TRBV5-1; 7 bases agree with TRBD1. The CDR3 has 14 amino acids. V trimming: 0 bases; J trimming: 7 bases; junction bases outside the gene matches: 6. The germline CDR1 and CDR2 sequences are SGHRS and YFSETQ. The CDR3 spells CASSLAGRGSGYTF. The DNA for the CDR3 is TGCGCCAGCAGCTTGGCGGGCAGGGGGTCTGGCTACACCTTC.